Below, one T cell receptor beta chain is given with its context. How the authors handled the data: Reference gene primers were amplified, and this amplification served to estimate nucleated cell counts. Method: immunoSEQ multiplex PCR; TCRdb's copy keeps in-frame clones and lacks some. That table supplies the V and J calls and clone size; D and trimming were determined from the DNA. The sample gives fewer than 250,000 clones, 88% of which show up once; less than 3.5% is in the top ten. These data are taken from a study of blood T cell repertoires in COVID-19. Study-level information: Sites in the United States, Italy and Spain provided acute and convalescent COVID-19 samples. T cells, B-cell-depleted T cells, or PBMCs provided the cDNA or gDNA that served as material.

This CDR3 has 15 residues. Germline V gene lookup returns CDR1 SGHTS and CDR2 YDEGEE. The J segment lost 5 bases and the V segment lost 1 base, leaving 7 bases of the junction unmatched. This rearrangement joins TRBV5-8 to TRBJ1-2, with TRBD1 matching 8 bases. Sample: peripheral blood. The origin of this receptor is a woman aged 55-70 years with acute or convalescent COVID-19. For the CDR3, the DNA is TGTGCCAGCAGCTTGAGGCAGGGGGCTTATTATGGCTACACCTTC. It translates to CASSLRQGAYYGYTF.